Shown below are 5 T cell receptor beta chains from a single sample sequenced in a study of blood T cells in healthy people across ages. It was with a sample-barcoded 5' primer and a J-beta primer mix that a second PCR of roughly 7 to 12 cycles was run. TCRdb called the 5' RACE reads again in MiXCR, with one record for every CDR3 protein. This sample carries roughly 700,000 distinct CDR3 sequences, just under 25% of them seen once, and the ten largest clones take just under 9.5%. In addition, the sample was reused for a study of T cells of mothers and their children.

The sample consisted of blood. The receptors come from a boy younger than 18 in good health.

J is TRBJ2-3 and V is TRBV12-3 or TRBV12-4; D may be TRBD2 (5 bases). This CDR3 is built from 16 residues. V shed 2 bases and J shed 2 bases, with 14 bases lying between them. The CDR3 sequence is CASSLSLVRATDTQYF. As DNA, the CDR3 is TGTGCCAGCAGTTTATCACTAGTACGGGCCACAGATACGCAGTATTTT.

This clonotype was seen more than once but under ten times. This rearrangement joins TRBV6-6 to TRBJ2-7; no clear D. This CDR3 comprises 15 residues. Trimming left V 0 bases short and J 0 bases short, with 9 bases between. CDR1 and CDR2 (germline): MNHNY, SVGAGI (reference sequence). This CDR3 reads CASSYSPTSSYEQYF. The CDR3 DNA is TGTGCCAGCAGTTACTCGCCCACCAGCTCCTACGAGCAGTACTTC.

This chain joins TRBV28 and TRBJ1-2; D is possibly TRBD1 (5 bases). CDR3 length: 14 residues. Germline V CDR1 and CDR2: MDHEN, SYDVKM. The V and J ends lost 5 bases and 2 bases respectively, with 12 bases between them. Written as DNA, the CDR3 is TGTGCCAGCAGTCCTATGGGACCGAACTATGGCTACACCTTC. Translation gives CASSPMGPNYGYTF.

This clonotype was counted only a few times. The chain carries TRBV21-1 and TRBJ2-6; the table's D call, TRBD1, was not checked against the DNA. TRBV21-1 is a pseudogene locus. CDR3 length: 17 amino acids. DNA of the CDR3: TGTGCCATACGCCCGGGACAGGGCAGCTCTGGGGCCAACGTCCTGACTTTC. Its protein product is CAIRPGQGSSGANVLTF.

Of note for this clonotype: Its ends do not fully match the called genes, so a read error is possible. V gene TRBV6-5 combines with J gene TRBJ1-1, with 7 bases matching TRBD1. The germline V gene encodes CDR1 MNHEY and CDR2 SVGAGI. This CDR3 is built from 14 residues. In DNA form, the CDR3 reads TGTACCAGCAAATACAGGGGAGAGGGGACTGAAGCTTTCTTT. Translated: CTSKYRGEGTEAFF.